The T cell receptor (beta chain) under discussion was sequenced for a study of identical twins. Findings of the study overall: Abundant cord blood beta clonotypes carried fewer insertions; memory repertoires showed none. The conclusions drew on cross-sectional statistical analysis instead of tracking the same donors.

As for this clonotype: Antigen: not known.

Germline V lookup: CDR1 DFQATT, CDR2 SNEGSKA (reference sequence). V was trimmed by 6 bases and J by 8 bases, leaving 25 bases between them. The length of the CDR3 is 15 residues. Template switching added a universal primer site; cDNA carried unique molecular identifiers. TCRdb called the 5' RACE reads again in MiXCR, with one record for every CDR3 protein. The data hold hundreds of thousands of distinct CDR3 sequences, with around 6% observed a single time. The receptor was isolated from a man between 18 and 35 years old in good health. This chain uses TRBV20-1 with TRBJ1-2; a possible D gene is TRBD1 (6 bases). Sequencing was carried out using naive T cells sorted from blood. The CDR3 protein is CSAPGVRGGVSGYTF. For the CDR3, the DNA is TGCAGTGCGCCGGGGGTCAGGGGCGGGGTCAGCGGCTACACCTTC.